This record concerns one T cell receptor beta chain sequence. The data were obtained in a study of blood T cell repertoires in COVID-19. Study processing details: Counts of nucleated cells, estimated from reference gene primer amplification, were obtained. Measured with immunoSEQ multiplex PCR; TCRdb has only the in-frame clones, and not every one. V and J calls and clone size come straight from that table; D and trimming were deduced from the DNA. In the table there are approximately 150,000 clones, roughly 81% of which are singletons. The sequencing input was peripheral blood. The clonotype was recovered from a human donor with acute or convalescent COVID-19. The donor label of this sample is uncertain.

The CDR3 DNA sequence: TGTGCCAGCAGGTCAGGGCCCAACACCGGGGAGCTGTTTTTT. Protein sequence: CASRSGPNTGELFF. The chain employs TRBV27 and TRBJ2-2, with a possible D match to TRBD1 (5 bases). V lost 6 bases, J lost 2 bases, and 10 bases lay in between. The CDR3 runs 14 residues. The germline CDR1 and CDR2 sequences are MNHEY and SMNVEV (reference sequence).